The present entry profiles one T cell receptor (beta chain) with its context. The germline CDR1 and CDR2 sequences are MNHNS and SASEGT. This CDR3 comprises 17 residues. The J segment lost 1 base and the V segment lost 3 bases, leaving 7 bases of the junction unmatched. How the authors handled the data: Amplification from reference gene primers served as the basis for estimated nucleated cell counts. Only in-frame clones appear in the TCRdb table, and some are missing; sequencing was by immunoSEQ multiplex PCR. V, J and clone size derive from that table, while D and trimming were established from the DNA sequence. Of fewer than 45,000 clones in the sample, nearly 90% were seen once. This sample is part of a study of blood T cell repertoires in COVID-19. About the study: Both acute and convalescent COVID-19 samples were obtained from the United States, Italy and Spain. In each case, the material was cDNA or gDNA derived from T cells, B-cell-depleted T cells, or PBMCs.

The TCR comes from a man aged 60-69 years with active or convalescent COVID-19. The chain employs TRBV6-1 and TRBJ2-5; 11 bases fit TRBD2. The sequenced sample was peripheral blood. For the CDR3, the DNA is TGTGCCAGCAGTGACTGGAGTAGCGGGAGGGGCCAAGAGACCCAGTACTTC. Protein product: CASSDWSSGRGQETQYF.